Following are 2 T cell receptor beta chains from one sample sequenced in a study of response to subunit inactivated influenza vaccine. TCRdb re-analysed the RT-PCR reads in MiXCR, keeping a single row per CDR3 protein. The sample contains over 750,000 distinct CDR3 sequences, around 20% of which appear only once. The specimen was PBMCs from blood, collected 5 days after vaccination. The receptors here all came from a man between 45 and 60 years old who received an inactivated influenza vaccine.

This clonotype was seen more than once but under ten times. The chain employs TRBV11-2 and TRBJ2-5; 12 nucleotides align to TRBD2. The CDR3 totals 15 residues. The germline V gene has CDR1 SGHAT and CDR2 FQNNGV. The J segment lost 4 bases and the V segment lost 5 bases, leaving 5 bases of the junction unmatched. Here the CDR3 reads CASSPASGRVETQYF. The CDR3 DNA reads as TGTGCCAGCAGCCCCGCTAGCGGGAGGGTAGAGACCCAGTACTTC.

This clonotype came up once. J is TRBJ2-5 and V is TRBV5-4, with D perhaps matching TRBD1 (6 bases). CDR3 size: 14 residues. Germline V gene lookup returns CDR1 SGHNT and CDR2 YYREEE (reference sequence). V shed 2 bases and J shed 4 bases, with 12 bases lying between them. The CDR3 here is CASSLDRMGETQYF. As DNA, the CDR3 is TGTGCCAGCAGCTTAGACAGGATGGGAGAGACCCAGTACTTC.